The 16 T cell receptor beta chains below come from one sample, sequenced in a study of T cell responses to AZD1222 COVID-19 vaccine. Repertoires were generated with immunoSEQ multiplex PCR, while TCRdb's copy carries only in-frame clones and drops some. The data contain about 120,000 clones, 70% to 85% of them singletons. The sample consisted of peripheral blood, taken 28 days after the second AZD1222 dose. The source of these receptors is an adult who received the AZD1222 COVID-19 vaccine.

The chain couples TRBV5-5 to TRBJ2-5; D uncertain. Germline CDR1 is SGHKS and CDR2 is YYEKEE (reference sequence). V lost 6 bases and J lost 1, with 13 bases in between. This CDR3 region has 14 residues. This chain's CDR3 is CASTLPRAQETQYF. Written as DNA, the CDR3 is TGTGCCAGCACCCTTCCCCGGGCCCAAGAGACCCAGTACTTC.

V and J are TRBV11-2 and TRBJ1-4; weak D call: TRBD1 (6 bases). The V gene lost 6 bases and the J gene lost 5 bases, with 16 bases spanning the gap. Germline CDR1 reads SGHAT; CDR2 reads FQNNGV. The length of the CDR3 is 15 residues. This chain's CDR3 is CASSTIQGLNEKLFF. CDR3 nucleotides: TGTGCCAGCAGTACAATACAGGGTCTGAATGAAAAACTGTTTTTT. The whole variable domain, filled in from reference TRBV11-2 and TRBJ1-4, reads EAGVAQSPRYKIIEKRQSVAFWCNPISGHATLYWYQQILGQGPKLLIQFQNNGVVDDSQLPKDRFSAERLKGVDSTLKIQPAKLEDSAVYLCASSTIQGLNEKLFFGSGTQLSVL.

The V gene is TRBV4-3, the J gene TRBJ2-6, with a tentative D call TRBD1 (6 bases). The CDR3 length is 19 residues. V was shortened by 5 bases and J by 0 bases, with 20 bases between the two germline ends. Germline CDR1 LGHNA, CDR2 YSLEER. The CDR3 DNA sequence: TGCGCCAGCAGCTCAAACAGGGCCGCTCCCCCCTCTGGGGCCAACGTCCTGACTTTC. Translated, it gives CASSSNRAAPPSGANVLTF.

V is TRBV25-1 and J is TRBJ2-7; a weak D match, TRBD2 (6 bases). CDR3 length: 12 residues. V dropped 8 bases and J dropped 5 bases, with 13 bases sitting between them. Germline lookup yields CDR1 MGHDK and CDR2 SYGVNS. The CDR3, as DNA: TGTGCCAGCTCCGGGGGTCCGCACGAGCAGTACTTC. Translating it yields CASSGGPHEQYF.

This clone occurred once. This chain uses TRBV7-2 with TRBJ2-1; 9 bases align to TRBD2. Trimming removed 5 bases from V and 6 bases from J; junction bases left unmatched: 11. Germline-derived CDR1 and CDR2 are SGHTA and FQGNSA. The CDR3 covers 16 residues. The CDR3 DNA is TGTGCCAGCAGCCCTGGGGTGCGGGGGGGCGGCAATGAGCAGTTCTTC. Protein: CASSPGVRGGGNEQFF.

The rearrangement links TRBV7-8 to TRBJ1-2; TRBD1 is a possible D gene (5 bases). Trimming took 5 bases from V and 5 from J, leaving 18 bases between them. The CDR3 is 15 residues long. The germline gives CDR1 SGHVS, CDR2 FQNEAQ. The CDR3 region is CASSPQGARGYGYTF. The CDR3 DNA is TGTGCCAGCAGCCCCCAGGGAGCCCGAGGATATGGCTACACCTTC.

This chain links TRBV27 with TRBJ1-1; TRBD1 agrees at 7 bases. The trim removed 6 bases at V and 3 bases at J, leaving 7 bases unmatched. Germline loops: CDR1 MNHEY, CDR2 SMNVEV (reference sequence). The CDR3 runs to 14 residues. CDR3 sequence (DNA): TGTGCCAGCAGAACCGGACAGGTCTACACTGAAGCTTTCTTT. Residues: CASRTGQVYTEAFF.

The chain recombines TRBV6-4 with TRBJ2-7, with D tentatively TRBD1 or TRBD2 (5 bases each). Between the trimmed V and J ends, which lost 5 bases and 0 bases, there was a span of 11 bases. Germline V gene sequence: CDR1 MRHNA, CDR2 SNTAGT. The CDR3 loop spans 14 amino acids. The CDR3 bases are TGTGCCAGCAGTTACCCGGGACCCTCCTACGAGCAGTACTTC. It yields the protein CASSYPGPSYEQYF.

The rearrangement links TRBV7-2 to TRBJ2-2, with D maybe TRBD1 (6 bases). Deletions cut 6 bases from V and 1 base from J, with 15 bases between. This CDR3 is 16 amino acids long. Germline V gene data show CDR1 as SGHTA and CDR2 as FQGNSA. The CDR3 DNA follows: TGTGCCAGCAGTCTCCCCAGGGGTCTGAACACCGGGGAGCTGTTTTTT. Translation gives CASSLPRGLNTGELFF.

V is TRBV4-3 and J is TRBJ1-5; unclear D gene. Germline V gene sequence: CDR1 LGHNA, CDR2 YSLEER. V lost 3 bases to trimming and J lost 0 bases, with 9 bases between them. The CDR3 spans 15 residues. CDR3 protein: CASSQELYSNQPQHF. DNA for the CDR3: TGCGCCAGCAGCCAGGAATTATATAGCAATCAGCCCCAGCATTTT.

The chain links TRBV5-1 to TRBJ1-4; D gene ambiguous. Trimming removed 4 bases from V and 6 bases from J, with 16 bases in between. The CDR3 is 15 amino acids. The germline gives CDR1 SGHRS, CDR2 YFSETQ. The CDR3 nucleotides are TGCGCCAGCAGCCCTGGCGCGGAGTCATATGAAAAACTGTTTTTT. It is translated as CASSPGAESYEKLFF.

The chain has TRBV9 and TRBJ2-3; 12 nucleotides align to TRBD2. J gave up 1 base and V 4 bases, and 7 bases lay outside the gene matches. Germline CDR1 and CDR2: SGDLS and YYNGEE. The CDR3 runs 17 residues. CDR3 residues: CASSLRLAGDRTDTQYF. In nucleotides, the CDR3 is TGTGCCAGCAGCCTCCGACTAGCGGGGGACCGCACAGATACGCAGTATTTT.

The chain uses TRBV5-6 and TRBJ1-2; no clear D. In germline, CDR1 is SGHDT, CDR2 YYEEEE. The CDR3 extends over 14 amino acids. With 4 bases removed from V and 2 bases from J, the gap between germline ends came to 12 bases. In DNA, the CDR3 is TGTGCCAGCAGCCGGCGGGATCCCAACTATGGCTACACCTTC. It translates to CASSRRDPNYGYTF.

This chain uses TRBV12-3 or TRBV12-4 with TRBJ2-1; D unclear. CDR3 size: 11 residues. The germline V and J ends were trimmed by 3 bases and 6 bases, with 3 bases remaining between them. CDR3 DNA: TGTGCCAGCAGTTTGGGCAATGAGCAGTTCTTC. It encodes CASSLGNEQFF.

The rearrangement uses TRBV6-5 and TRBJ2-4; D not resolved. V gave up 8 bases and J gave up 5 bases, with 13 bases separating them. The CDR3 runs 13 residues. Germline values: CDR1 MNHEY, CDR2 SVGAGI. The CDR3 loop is CASGRAGQNIQYF. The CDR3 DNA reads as TGTGCCAGCGGTCGGGCCGGTCAAAACATTCAGTACTTC.

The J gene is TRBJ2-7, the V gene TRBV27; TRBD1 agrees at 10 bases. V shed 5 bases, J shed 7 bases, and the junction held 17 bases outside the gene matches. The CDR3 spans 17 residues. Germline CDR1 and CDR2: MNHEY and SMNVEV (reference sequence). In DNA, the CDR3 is TGTGCCAGCAGTCTCCGACTCCCCCGACAGGGGGCTGGAGAGCAGTACTTC. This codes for CASSLRLPRQGAGEQYF.